Shown below are 18 T cell receptor beta chains from a single sample sequenced in a study of cytomegalovirus exposure and HLA in healthy donors. The PCR had 60 Vbeta and 13 Jbeta primers. Here immunoSEQ multiplex PCR was the method, and the copy in TCRdb shows in-frame clones only, minus some. The sample includes 100,000 or so clones, about four fifths of them seen just once. Sequenced material: PBMCs. The receptors were sampled from a woman between 40 and 55 years old in good health and CMV-seronegative.

The table lists this clone with a few counts. The chain couples TRBV30 to TRBJ2-3; 9 bases are shared with TRBD2. The CDR3 is 13 amino acids. V trimming: 4 bases; J trimming: 2 bases; junction bases outside the gene matches: 1. Germline CDR1 GTSNPN, CDR2 SVGIG (reference sequence). The CDR3 sequence: CAWTSGATDTQYF. The CDR3 DNA reads TGTGCCTGGACTAGCGGGGCCACAGATACGCAGTATTTT.

Turning to this clone: Compared with germline, one end of the junction differs, possibly owing to a read error. The chain employs TRBV7-9 and TRBJ2-2, with D tentatively TRBD2 (5 bases). CDR3 length: 16 residues. Germline V gives CDR1 SEHNR, CDR2 FQNEAQ (reference sequence). The CDR3 protein is CSSTTSSGWGTGELFF. CDR3 DNA sequence: TGTTCCAGCACCACGTCCTCGGGGTGGGGCACCGGGGAGCTGTTTTTT.

V is TRBV9 and J is TRBJ2-3; TRBD2 might be the D (6 bases). This CDR3 is 14 amino acids long. V lost 3 bases to trimming and J lost 0 bases, with 8 bases between them. From germline, CDR1 is SGDLS and CDR2 YYNGEE. The CDR3 bases are TGTGCCAGCAGCGCCGGACTAAGCACAGATACGCAGTATTTT. Protein: CASSAGLSTDTQYF.

The genes are TRBV5-5 and TRBJ2-3; 7 bases are shared with TRBD2. V shed 3 bases and J 2 bases; nucleotides not matched to a gene: 15. The CDR3 is made up of 18 amino acids. Germline V gene sequence: CDR1 SGHKS, CDR2 YYEKEE (reference sequence). CDR3 region: CASSWGGYGGPSTDTQYF. The CDR3 region has the DNA TGTGCCAGCAGCTGGGGGGGGTACGGAGGCCCATCCACAGATACGCAGTATTTT.

The chain combines TRBV7-9 with TRBJ1-5; D remains ambiguous. Per germline, CDR1 SEHNR and CDR2 FQNEAQ (reference sequence). V was clipped by 3 bases and J by 4 bases, with 7 bases between them. The CDR3 contains 13 residues. CDR3 nucleotides: TGTGCCAGCAGCTTGGGCCAAAATCAGCCCCAGCATTTT. This codes for CASSLGQNQPQHF.

The chain joins TRBV5-4 to TRBJ1-2; 11 nucleotides match TRBD1. Germline assignment: CDR1 SGHNT and CDR2 YYREEE (reference sequence). The CDR3 totals 17 residues. V lost 2 bases and J lost 0; bases outside the gene matches: 6. The CDR3 DNA is TGTGCCAGCAGCTTCCGGACAGGGGGCCAGCCTAACTATGGCTACACCTTC. This translates into CASSFRTGGQPNYGYTF.

The rearrangement links TRBV13 to TRBJ2-7; D unresolved. The CDR3 contains 14 residues. V was shortened by 0 bases and J by 2 bases, with 8 bases between the two germline ends. The V gene's germline CDR1 is PRHDT and CDR2 FYEKMQ (reference sequence). CDR3 amino acids: CASSLGQTPYEQYF. DNA for the CDR3: TGTGCCAGCAGCTTAGGACAGACACCCTACGAGCAGTACTTC.

The chain recombines TRBV7-2 with TRBJ1-1, with a possible D match to TRBD1 (6 bases). The germline V gene encodes CDR1 SGHTA and CDR2 FQGNSA. This CDR3 is 16 amino acids long. V was pared by 0 bases and J by 6 bases, with 17 bases between. The CDR3 here is CASSLARGRVLSEAFF. The CDR3 DNA reads as TGTGCCAGCAGCTTAGCAAGGGGGAGGGTGTTGTCTGAAGCTTTCTTT. The full variable domain, its missing parts supplied by reference TRBV7-2 and TRBJ1-1, is GAGVSQSPSNKVTEKGKDVELRCDPISGHTALYWYRQSLGQGLEFLIYFQGNSAPDKSGLPSDRFSAERTGGSVSTLTIQRTQQEDSAVYLCASSLARGRVLSEAFFGQGTRLTVV.

The chain employs TRBV15 and TRBJ1-4; no clear D. CDR1 and CDR2 from the germline V gene are LNHNV and YYDKDF (reference sequence). CDR3 size: 14 residues. Trimming stripped 0 bases from V and 10 bases from J, with 12 bases between. This CDR3 is CATSRDGQVGKLFF. As DNA, the CDR3 is TGTGCCACCAGCAGAGATGGGCAGGTTGGAAAACTGTTTTTT.

This clone came up a few times. The genes are TRBV5-1 and TRBJ2-1, with 11 bases aligning to TRBD1. CDR1 SGHRS and CDR2 YFSETQ come from the germline V gene. Trimming at V came to 4 bases and at J to 9 bases, leaving 3 bases not matched to a gene. CDR3 length: 13 amino acids. This chain's CDR3 is CASSGGQGGEQFF. CDR3 bases: TGCGCCAGCAGCGGGGGACAGGGGGGTGAGCAGTTCTTC.

J is TRBJ2-5 and V is TRBV30, with 11 positions matching TRBD2. The CDR3 spans 14 residues. The germline CDR1 and CDR2 sequences are GTSNPN and SVGIG (reference sequence). V trimming: 3 bases; J trimming: 1 base; junction bases outside the gene matches: 1. Here the CDR3 DNA reads TGTGCCTGGAGGGGACTAGCGGCCCAAGAGACCCAGTACTTC. This codes for CAWRGLAAQETQYF.

The V call is TRBV5-1, the J call TRBJ2-3, with 10 bases identical to TRBD2. CDR3 length equals 15 residues. V trimming: 1 base; J trimming: 6 bases; junction bases outside the gene matches: 5. The germline V gene encodes CDR1 SGHRS and CDR2 YFSETQ. The CDR3 region is CASSLTSGMADTQYF. DNA of the CDR3: TGCGCCAGCAGCTTGACTAGCGGGATGGCGGATACGCAGTATTTT.

The chain carries TRBV6-1 and TRBJ1-1; D ambiguous. Germline V gives CDR1 MNHNS, CDR2 SASEGT. The CDR3 covers 13 residues. The V end was cut by 9 bases, the J end by 1 base, with 12 bases between. The CDR3: CASARQKNTEAFF. The CDR3 DNA follows: TGTGCCAGTGCTAGGCAGAAGAACACTGAAGCTTTCTTT.

V gene TRBV6-4 combines with J gene TRBJ2-5; tentative D call: TRBD2 (6 bases). Trimming removed 4 bases from V and 2 bases from J, with 8 bases in between. The CDR3 sequence is 13 residues long. CDR1 MRHNA and CDR2 SNTAGT come from the germline V gene. The chain's CDR3 is CASSAREQETQYF. The CDR3 nucleotides read TGTGCCAGCAGTGCTCGGGAGCAAGAGACCCAGTACTTC.

The chain carries TRBV19 and TRBJ2-1; weak D call: TRBD2 (7 bases). CDR1 is LNHDA and CDR2 is SQIVND in the germline V gene (reference sequence). CDR3 size: 16 residues. The germline V and J ends were trimmed by 3 bases and 0 bases, with 12 bases remaining between them. CDR3 protein: CASSIGGGYSYNEQFF. The CDR3 DNA reads as TGTGCCAGTAGTATCGGCGGGGGCTACTCCTACAATGAGCAGTTCTTC.

This sequence joins TRBV28 and TRBJ2-1; D is possibly TRBD2 (5 bases). The CDR3 runs to 19 residues. Germline CDR1 reads MDHEN; CDR2 reads SYDVKM. V gave up 5 bases and J gave up 4 bases, with 27 bases separating them. DNA for the CDR3: TGTGCCAGCAGTCTATTGTGGACTTTAACAACCAGAGGATACAATGAGCAGTTCTTC. Residues: CASSLLWTLTTRGYNEQFF.

The J gene is TRBJ2-3, the V gene TRBV15; no definite D call. CDR1 is LNHNV, CDR2 YYDKDF, per germline (reference sequence). Trimming took off 0 bases at V and 6 bases at J, with 7 bases between the two ends. The CDR3 has 13 amino acids. The DNA for the CDR3 is TGTGCCACCAGCAGAGATTCTCGTGATACGCAGTATTTT. It specifies CATSRDSRDTQYF.

This clone was observed a single time. The rearrangement links TRBV19 to TRBJ1-2, with 7 bases aligning to TRBD1. This CDR3 has 13 amino acids. V dropped 6 bases and J dropped 6; count of bases not matched to a gene: 7. Germline V gene sequence: CDR1 LNHDA, CDR2 SQIVND (reference sequence). CDR3 residues: CASSERQGDGYTF. DNA of the CDR3: TGTGCCAGTAGCGAGAGACAGGGCGATGGCTACACCTTC.